The clone carrying this TCR beta chain was counted at least ten times. The CDR3 is 12 residues long. The germline V and J ends were trimmed by 6 bases and 5 bases, with 8 bases remaining between them. TCRdb re-derived calls from the RT-PCR reads in MiXCR, one entry per CDR3 protein. In the table there are about 680,000 distinct CDR3 sequences, 14% of which are singletons. V and J are TRBV12-3 or TRBV12-4 and TRBJ1-5; D is undetermined. Sequencing was carried out using memory CD4+ T cells from blood. The clonotype originates from a female donor in good health, serving as a healthy control. CDR3 in DNA: TGTGCCAGCAGAATAAGTGATCAGCCCCAGCATTTT. Amino acids: CASRISDQPQHF.